This T cell receptor (beta chain) was captured by sequencing in a study of CD8 T cells in Susac syndrome. Random hexamers were used to reverse transcribe the RNA input (about 0.45 to 1 ug). TCRdb analysed the immunoSEQ multiplex PCR reads with MiXCR anew, one entry per CDR3 protein. The sample lists some 400,000 distinct CDR3 sequences, around 85% occurring once. V lost 8 bases to trimming and J lost 6 bases; unmatched junction nucleotides: 6. The CDR3 spans 13 residues. CDR1 LGHNA and CDR2 YNFKEQ come from the germline V gene. The receptor was derived from a human donor with multiple sclerosis. The rearrangement joins TRBV4-2 to TRBJ2-7, with TRBD2 matching 11 bases. Source material: CD8+ T cells from PBMCs. The CDR3 region has the DNA TGTGCCAGCGACCTAGCGGGAGGAGGCGAGCAGTACTTC. Protein product: CASDLAGGGEQYF.